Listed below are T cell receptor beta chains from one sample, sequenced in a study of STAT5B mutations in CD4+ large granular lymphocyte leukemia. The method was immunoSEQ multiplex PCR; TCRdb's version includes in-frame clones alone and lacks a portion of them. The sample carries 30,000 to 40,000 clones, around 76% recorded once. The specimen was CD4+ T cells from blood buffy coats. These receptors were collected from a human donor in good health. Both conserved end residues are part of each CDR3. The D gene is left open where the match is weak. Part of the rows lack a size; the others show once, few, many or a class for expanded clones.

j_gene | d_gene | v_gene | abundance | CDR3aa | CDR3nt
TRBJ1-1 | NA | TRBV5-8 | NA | CASSQGTEAFF | TGTGCCAGCAGTCAGGGCACTGAAGCTTTCTTT
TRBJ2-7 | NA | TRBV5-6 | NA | CASSLRRPSGSYEQYF | TGTGCCAGCAGCCTCCGCAGACCGTCGGGCTCCTACGAGCAGTACTTC
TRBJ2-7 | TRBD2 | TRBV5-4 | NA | CASSFASGSYYEQYF | TGTGCCAGCAGCTTCGCTAGCGGGAGTTACTACGAGCAGTACTTC
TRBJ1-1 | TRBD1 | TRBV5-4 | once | CASSRQGAMNTEAFF | TGTGCCAGCAGCAGACAGGGGGCGATGAACACTGAAGCTTTCTTT
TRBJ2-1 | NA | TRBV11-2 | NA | CASSLAGVYNEQFF | TGTGCCAGCAGCTTAGCGGGGGTATACAATGAGCAGTTCTTC
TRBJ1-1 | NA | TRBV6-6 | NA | CASSPPGANTEAFF | TGTGCCAGCAGTCCACCGGGAGCGAACACTGAAGCTTTCTTT
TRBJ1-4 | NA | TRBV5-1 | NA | CASSLGNGEKLFF | TGCGCCAGCAGCTTGGGTAACGGTGAAAAACTGTTTTTT
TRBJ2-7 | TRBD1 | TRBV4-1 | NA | CASSRDRGTHYEQYF | TGCGCCAGCAGCCGCGACAGGGGAACCCATTACGAGCAGTACTTC
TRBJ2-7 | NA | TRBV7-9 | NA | CASSLVFLSEQYF | TGTGCCAGCAGCTTAGTCTTCCTGAGCGAGCAGTACTTC
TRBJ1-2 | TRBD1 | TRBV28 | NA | CAGRAAGGYYGYTF | TGTGCCGGACGAGCGGCAGGGGGTTACTATGGCTACACCTTC
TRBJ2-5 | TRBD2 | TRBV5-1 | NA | CASSLAGAGGGETQYF | TGCGCCAGCAGCTTGGCGGGAGCGGGAGGCGGAGAGACCCAGTACTTC
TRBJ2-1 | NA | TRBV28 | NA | CASRSNSHPSYNEQFF | TGTGCCAGCAGATCCAACAGCCACCCATCCTACAATGAGCAGTTCTTC
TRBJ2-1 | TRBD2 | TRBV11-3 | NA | CASSPAGTTVHNEQFF | TGTGCCAGCAGCCCGGCAGGGACTACCGTTCACAATGAGCAGTTCTTC
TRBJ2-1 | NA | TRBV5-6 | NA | CASSLGVGTANNEQFF | TGTGCCAGCAGCTTGGGGGTTGGGACGGCAAACAATGAGCAGTTCTTC
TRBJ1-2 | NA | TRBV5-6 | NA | CASSSGHLNYGYTF | TGTGCCAGCAGCTCGGGACACTTAAACTATGGCTACACCTTC
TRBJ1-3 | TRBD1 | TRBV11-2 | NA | CASSTSGQNGNTIYF | TGTGCCAGCAGCACGTCGGGACAGAATGGAAACACCATATATTTT
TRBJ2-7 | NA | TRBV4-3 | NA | CASSQAGGDSFYEQYF | TGCGCCAGCAGCCAAGCGGGAGGGGACAGCTTCTACGAGCAGTACTTC
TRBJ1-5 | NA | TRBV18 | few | CASSPGRNQPQHF | TGTGCCAGCTCACCGGGTCGGAATCAGCCCCAGCATTTT
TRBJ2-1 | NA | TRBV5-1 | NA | CASSSMPGASYNEQFF | TGCGCCAGCAGCTCGATGCCGGGGGCGAGCTACAATGAGCAGTTCTTC
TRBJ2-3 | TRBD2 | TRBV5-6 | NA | CASSLVGSGKTDTQYF | TGTGCCAGCAGCTTGGTCGGTAGCGGGAAAACAGATACGCAGTATTTT
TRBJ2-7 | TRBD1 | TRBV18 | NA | CASSPGRGQGYEQYF | TGTGCCAGCTCACCCGGTAGGGGACAGGGTTACGAGCAGTACTTC
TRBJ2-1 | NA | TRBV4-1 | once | CASKGGGGGYEQFF | TGCGCCAGTAAGGGGGGAGGGGGCGGCTATGAGCAGTTCTTC
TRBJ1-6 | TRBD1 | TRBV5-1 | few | CASSSGQGANSPLHF | TGCGCCAGCAGCTCCGGACAGGGGGCGAATTCACCCCTCCACTTT
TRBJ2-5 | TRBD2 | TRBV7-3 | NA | CASSRLGGNGAQYF | TGTGCCAGCAGCCGCCTGGGGGGGAACGGGGCCCAGTACTTC
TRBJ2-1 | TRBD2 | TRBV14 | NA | CASSLRTGLAGINEQFF | TGTGCCAGCAGCCTCAGGACCGGACTAGCGGGGATTAATGAGCAGTTCTTC
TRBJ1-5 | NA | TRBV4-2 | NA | CASSQERGRQPQHF | TGTGCCAGCAGCCAAGAGAGGGGCAGGCAGCCCCAGCATTTT
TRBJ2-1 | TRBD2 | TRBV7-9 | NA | CASSYSGSSYNEQFF | TGTGCCAGCAGCTATAGCGGGAGCTCCTACAATGAGCAGTTCTTC